This T cell receptor (beta chain) was identified during a study of blood T cell repertoires in COVID-19. Germline CDR1 is SGHRS and CDR2 is YFSETQ. J gave up 6 bases and V 0 bases, and 5 bases lay outside the gene matches. The CDR3 covers 15 residues. The protocol was immunoSEQ multiplex PCR, while the TCRdb copy is restricted to in-frame clones and leaves out a portion. The sample shows under 150,000 clones, 80% of them seen only once. The TCR originated in a man between 65 and 85 years old with acute or convalescent COVID-19. This chain links TRBV5-1 with TRBJ1-4; the match to TRBD1 covers 7 bases. The sequencing sample was made of peripheral blood. In nucleotides, the CDR3 is TGCGCCAGCAGCTTGGGGGGGACAGATGATGAAAAACTGTTTTTT. It is translated as CASSLGGTDDEKLFF.